The sequence of this T cell receptor (beta chain) was determined in a study of blood T cell repertoires in COVID-19 (dated by TCRdb to about 2020). Regarding the study in general: Samples covering the acute and convalescent phases of COVID-19 were provided by collaborators in the United States, Italy and Spain. A freely available public database, intended as a resource for researchers studying the immune response to SARS-CoV-2, is where the repertoires were released. Nearly every sample came with metadata listing a de-identified subject ID, COVID-19 status, age in years and sex. Subjects who had been exposed to COVID-19, were actively infected with it, or had recovered from it provided the deeply sampled blood TCRbeta repertoires that made up the dataset. Where available, HLA class I and class II types were obtained from metadata supplied by the sample provider rather than from assay-based typing. The material from the prospective study consisted of cDNA or gDNA derived from T cells, B-cell-depleted T cells, or PBMCs. The samples were drawn from the first 160 participants of the ongoing ImmuneRACE study and from 950 to 1,500 subjects provided by 6 global collaborators.

For this clone: Its binding antigen is unknown. No base quality values were provided; no much bigger clone lies one nucleotide off.

From cysteine to phenylalanine, the CDR3 is 13 amino acids long. Left in the record is the CDR3 DNA by itself, 39 bases read in frame from the first base. Reading the germline V gene gives CDR1 MDHEN and CDR2 SYDVKM. Cut back by 2 bases and 8 bases, the V and J ends lie 11 bases apart. The immunoSEQ Assay, a bias-controlled multiplex PCR, was used to amplify TCRbeta CDR3 regions from genomic DNA. In the original analysis: The number of nucleated cells in each sample was estimated from the amplification of reference gene primers within the assay. To quantify the absolute abundance of each unique TCRbeta CDR3 rearrangement, sequence reads were collapsed and filtered. Productive Simpson clonality was computed per sample as the square root of Simpson's diversity index over productive rearrangements. TCRdb provides this immuneACCESS table in a form limited to in-frame rearrangements. Some clones are lacking; in checked studies, under half of them reflect an unresolved V gene, and why the rest are absent is not known. The D gene and trimming were derived from the DNA, and the V and J assignments and clone size from that table. Counted in this sample were approximately 170,000 clones; 80% to 90% of them appeared once. The top ten hold approximately 4% of the sample.

Overall study results and their limits: How much clinical and demographic metadata was included differed by source and by participant, and the metadata was provided uncurated.

Collaborating institutions collected whole blood in K2EDTA tubes following their own protocols. Collaborator samples were shipped for TCRbeta analysis as frozen whole blood, isolated PBMCs, or DNA extracted from either sample type. The chain uses TRBV28 and TRBJ2-3, and the D gene may be TRBD2, 6 bases matching. The source is a young man with active or convalescent COVID-19. Sequencing input: peripheral blood. CDR3 protein: CASSLLLGGTQYF. The DNA is TGTGCCAGCAGTTTACTCCTGGGAGGTACGCAGTATTTT.